This record covers a single T cell receptor (beta chain). The antigen remains unidentified. This sample was included in a study of response to subunit inactivated influenza vaccine. Per the germline V gene, CDR1 is SGHTA and CDR2 is FQGNSA. Losses at the gene ends were 5 bases for V and 4 bases for J; bases not matched to a gene: 5. This CDR3 contains 14 residues. Each CDR3 protein is one row after TCRdb ran MiXCR on the RT-PCR reads. The sample lists roughly 670,000 distinct CDR3 sequences, approximately 15% occurring once. Regarding the study as a whole: With each seasonal influenza vaccination, the authors suggested, few new T cells are recruited.

The sequence was collected from a man in his fifties or sixties who received an inactivated influenza vaccine. The sequenced sample was PBMCs from blood, obtained 14 days before vaccination. The V gene is TRBV7-2, the J gene TRBJ2-5, with TRBD1 matching over 9 bases. CDR3 in amino acids: CASSISTGGETQYF. In DNA form, the CDR3 reads TGTGCCAGCAGCATCTCGACAGGGGGAGAGACCCAGTACTTC.